A single TCR beta chain is shown here with its context. These data are taken from a study of Graves' ophthalmopathy and Graves' hyperthyroidism. The germline CDR1 and CDR2 sequences are PRHDT and FYEKMQ (reference sequence). J gave up 0 bases and V 5 bases, and 9 bases lay outside the gene matches. The CDR3 consists of 17 residues. For repertoire sequencing, the TCR beta CDR3 regions were amplified from RNA transcripts. The workflow started with a first-round RT-PCR run with HTBI primers and then moved on to a second-round multiplex PCR. TCRdb ran MiXCR on the multiplex PCR reads and lists one entry per CDR3 protein. In the table there are fewer than 650,000 distinct CDR3 sequences, roughly 20% of which are singletons.

This clonotype was sampled from a woman under 30 with stable Graves' hyperthyroidism. Some clones in this sample may be carry-over from other donors' samples. The specimen sequenced was peripheral blood. The chain recombines TRBV13 with TRBJ1-4, with 7 bases that match TRBD1. The CDR3 DNA is TGTGCCAGCAGCCTCGGGACAGAACCTGCAACTAATGAAAAACTGTTTTTT. Translating it yields CASSLGTEPATNEKLFF.